The 4 T cell receptor beta chains given below trace back to one sample, sequenced in a study of cytomegalovirus exposure and HLA in healthy donors. PCR primers comprised 60 Vbeta and 13 Jbeta primers. Generated by immunoSEQ multiplex PCR, the TCRdb table keeps only in-frame clones and is missing some. The profile shows roughly 120,000 clones, 70% to 85% of them singletons. The sample was PBMCs. The receptors shown here come from a human donor in good health.

This clone was seen just once. For the CDR3, the DNA is TGTGCCAGCAGCTTAGCCCGTGTAAAGAAAAAGGAGGGCTCTGGAAACACCATATATTTT. It yields the protein CASSLARVKKKEGSGNTIYF. This chain connects TRBV7-8 to TRBJ1-3; no clear D gene. Germline V CDR1 and CDR2: SGHVS, FQNEAQ. The CDR3 extends over 20 amino acids. V shed 0 bases and J shed 0 bases, with 21 bases lying between them.

The chain employs TRBV7-7 and TRBJ2-2; 7 bases fit TRBD1. The length of the CDR3 is 14 residues. V trimming: 4 bases; J trimming: 6 bases; junction bases outside the gene matches: 5. Per germline, CDR1 SSHAT and CDR2 FNYEAQ (reference sequence). In DNA, the CDR3 is TGTGCCAGCAGCTCACTTACAGGGGCCGGGGAGCTGTTTTTT. Translated: CASSSLTGAGELFF.

In its sample, this clone was seen a few times. The chain couples TRBV13 to TRBJ2-7; TRBD1 is a possible D gene (5 bases). Looked up from germline, CDR1 is PRHDT and CDR2 is FYEKMQ (reference sequence). CDR3 length equals 13 residues. The V end was cut by 1 base, the J end by 7 bases, with 11 bases between. The CDR3 region has the DNA TGTGCCAGCAGCTTAGCCACAGGTTTGGAGCAGTACTTC. Protein sequence: CASSLATGLEQYF.

The V and J genes are TRBV7-2 and TRBJ2-7, with 10 bases fitting TRBD2. The CDR3 covers 15 residues. The germline V gene encodes CDR1 SGHTA and CDR2 FQGNSA. V shed 5 bases and J 4 bases; nucleotides not matched to a gene: 8. DNA for the CDR3: TGTGCCAGCAGCCTGACTAGCGGGCACCTTTACGAGCAGTACTTC. Translated, it gives CASSLTSGHLYEQYF.